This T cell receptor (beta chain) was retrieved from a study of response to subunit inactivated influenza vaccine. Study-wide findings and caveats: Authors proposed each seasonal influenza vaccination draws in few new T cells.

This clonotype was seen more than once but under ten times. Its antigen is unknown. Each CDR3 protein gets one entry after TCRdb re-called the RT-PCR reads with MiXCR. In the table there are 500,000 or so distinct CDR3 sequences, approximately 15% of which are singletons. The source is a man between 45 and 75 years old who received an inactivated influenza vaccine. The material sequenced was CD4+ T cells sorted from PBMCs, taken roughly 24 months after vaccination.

CDR3 amino acids: CASSTGLAGSYEQFF. CDR3 DNA sequence: TGTGCCAGCAGCACTGGACTAGCGGGGTCTTATGAGCAGTTCTTC. The rearrangement uses TRBV7-9 and TRBJ2-1; 12 nucleotides line up with TRBD2. V was pared by 5 bases and J by 8 bases, with 7 bases of the junction left unmatched. The CDR3 is made up of 15 amino acids. The germline CDR1 and CDR2 sequences are SEHNR and FQNEAQ (reference sequence).